The present T cell receptor (beta chain) was sequenced within a study of shared clonotypes between healthy human individuals. Losses at the gene ends were 4 bases for V and 3 bases for J; bases not matched to a gene: 11. Germline CDR1 is MGHRA and CDR2 is YSYEKL. This CDR3 has 19 amino acids. Overall study results and limits: Blood was the sole source, and tissue repertoires probably differ.

Loaded into unsorted PBMC replicate PCRs was 300 ng DNA, 30,000 to 35,000 T cell genomes. Using immunoSEQ multiplex PCR, the repertoire was profiled, and TCRdb retains in-frame clones only, with some absent. The sample holds approximately 510,000 clones, about four fifths seen once. Comments on this clone: What it binds is unknown.

This sequence originates from a woman aged 40 to 50 in good health. Some clones in this sample may be carry-over from other donors' samples. The V gene is TRBV4-1, the J gene TRBJ2-3; 15 bases line up with TRBD2. Sequenced sample: PBMCs. In DNA, the CDR3 is TGCGCCAGCAGCCCCCCCTGGACTAGCGGGAGGGCCTCTACAGATACGCAGTATTTT. Protein product: CASSPPWTSGRASTDTQYF.